One sample yielded the 23 T cell receptor beta chains listed below, sequenced in a study of T cells in tumors after PD-1 blockade. Clones were sequenced by immunoSEQ multiplex PCR, and TCRdb holds only the in-frame ones, with some missing. The sample has about 20,000 clones; around four fifths are singletons. The sample in question was PBMCs, obtained before anti-PD-1 treatment. These receptor sequences come from a human donor with basal cell carcinoma.

V gene TRBV9 combines with J gene TRBJ2-7; no definite D call. The V and J ends lost 0 bases and 3 bases respectively, with 10 bases between them. The CDR3 is made up of 14 amino acids. Per the germline V gene, CDR1 is SGDLS and CDR2 is YYNGEE. The chain's CDR3 is CASSVASVGYEQYF. The CDR3 DNA reads as TGTGCCAGCAGCGTAGCCTCGGTGGGCTACGAGCAGTACTTC.

The chain joins TRBV30 to TRBJ2-5; D may be TRBD2 (6 bases). The CDR3 runs to 12 residues. CDR1 is GTSNPN, CDR2 SVGIG, per germline (reference sequence). V dropped 1 base and J dropped 5 bases, with 8 bases sitting between them. Here the CDR3 DNA reads TGTGCCTGGAGTGGCCGGGGGGAGACCCAGTACTTC. Protein product: CAWSGRGETQYF. The variable domain in full, with the rest retrieved from reference TRBV30 and TRBJ2-5, is SQTIHQWPATLVQPVGSPLSLECTVEGTSNPNLYWYRQAAGRGLQLLFYSVGIGQISSEVPQNLSASRPQDRQFILSSKKLLLSDSGFYLCAWSGRGETQYFGPGTRLLVL.

The CDR3 DNA sequence: TGTGCCAGCAGCCCCAGGGCCGACTACAATGAGCAGTTCTTC. Residues: CASSPRADYNEQFF. The rearrangement joins TRBV11-3 to TRBJ2-1, with D perhaps TRBD1 (5 bases). Germline lookup yields CDR1 SGHNT and CDR2 YENEEA. The CDR3 is 14 residues long. V was clipped by 5 bases and J by 3 bases, with 11 bases between them.

The chain is built from TRBV10-1 and TRBJ1-1, with D tentatively TRBD1 (6 bases). The germline V and J ends were trimmed by 0 bases and 0 bases, with 11 bases remaining between them. Germline V lookup: CDR1 WNHNN, CDR2 SYGVQD (reference sequence). The CDR3 covers 16 residues. In DNA, the CDR3 is TGCGCCAGCAGTGAGTCGTTGGGGGCCCTGAACACTGAAGCTTTCTTT. Encoded protein: CASSESLGALNTEAFF.

This clone has a handful of counts. The J gene is TRBJ1-1, the V gene TRBV19, with no clear D. V was cut by 3 bases and J by 5 bases, with 16 bases left in between. CDR1 and CDR2 from the germline V gene are LNHDA and SQIVND (reference sequence). The CDR3 is made up of 15 amino acids. CDR3 DNA: TGTGCCAGTAGTATTGGCCCGGGGAGTAGAACTGAAGCTTTCTTT. Translating it yields CASSIGPGSRTEAFF.

The V call is TRBV27, the J call TRBJ2-6; D is undetermined. Per the germline V gene, CDR1 is MNHEY and CDR2 is SMNVEV (reference sequence). V was trimmed by 4 bases and J by 2 bases, leaving 12 bases between them. The CDR3 extends over 16 amino acids. Written as DNA, the CDR3 is TGTGCCAGCAGTTCAGGTCGACTCGCTGGGGCCAACGTCCTGACTTTC. Protein: CASSSGRLAGANVLTF.

This clone was observed a single time. The V call is TRBV10-3, the J call TRBJ2-5; 11 nucleotides agree with TRBD2. With 10 bases clipped from V and 0 bases from J, the junction kept 7 bases outside the gene matches. Germline CDR1 is ENHRY and CDR2 is SYGVKD. The CDR3 has 15 residues. In nucleotides, the CDR3 is TGTGCCAGCGGAACTAGCGGGGGTTACCAAGAGACCCAGTACTTC. Translation: CASGTSGGYQETQYF.

The table lists this clone with a few counts. One end of the junction is discordant with germline, which a read error may explain. Other nucleotide sequences in the sample specify the same CDR3. The CDR3 loop is CARSEGGAGAGSSYNEQFF. CDR3 DNA: TGTGCCCGCAGTGAAGGGGGGGCGGGGGCGGGGAGCTCCTACAATGAGCAGTTCTTC. The chain employs TRBV2 and TRBJ2-1, with D perhaps matching TRBD2 (7 bases). The CDR3 extends over 19 amino acids. Germline CDR1 is SNHLY and CDR2 is FYNNEI.

The rearrangement uses TRBV7-3 and TRBJ2-2; TRBD2 agrees at 13 bases. This CDR3 comprises 16 residues. J gave up 7 bases and V 5 bases, and 7 bases lay outside the gene matches. The germline CDR1 and CDR2 sequences are SGHTA and FQGTGA. CDR3 sequence reads: CASSPTSGGGHGELFF. CDR3 sequence (DNA): TGTGCCAGCAGCCCCACTAGCGGGGGGGGGCACGGGGAGCTGTTTTTT.

This sequence joins TRBV12-3 or TRBV12-4 and TRBJ1-2; D is unclear. The CDR3 has 13 amino acids. V lost 5 bases, J lost 4 bases, and 11 bases lay in between. The CDR3 sequence is CASSKDAFYGYTF. The CDR3 DNA reads TGTGCCAGCAGTAAGGACGCCTTCTATGGCTACACCTTC.

The genes are TRBV5-1 and TRBJ1-2; 8 bases align to TRBD1. Unmatched junction bases numbered 4, after V lost 4 bases and J lost 5 bases. Germline CDR1 is SGHRS and CDR2 is YFSETQ. CDR3 size: 13 residues. CDR3 sequence reads: CASSTRTGYGYTF. CDR3 nucleotide sequence: TGCGCCAGCAGCACCCGGACAGGGTATGGCTACACCTTC.

The V gene is TRBV15, the J gene TRBJ2-1; D perhaps matches TRBD1 (7 bases). Germline-derived CDR1 and CDR2 are LNHNV and YYDKDF (reference sequence). The CDR3 is 18 residues long. V was trimmed by 0 bases and J by 0 bases, leaving 15 bases between them. CDR3 in amino acids: CATSRDKGAGISYNEQFF. CDR3 in DNA: TGTGCCACCAGCAGAGATAAGGGGGCGGGGATCTCCTACAATGAGCAGTTCTTC.

The chain links TRBV5-1 to TRBJ2-1, with 11 positions matching TRBD2. This CDR3 spans 15 amino acids. With 0 bases clipped from V and 8 bases from J, the junction kept 4 bases outside the gene matches. Germline V gives CDR1 SGHRS, CDR2 YFSETQ. CDR3 residues: CASSLVAGGLDEQFF. The CDR3 DNA reads TGCGCCAGCAGCTTGGTAGCGGGGGGGCTTGATGAGCAGTTCTTC.

The CDR3 loop reads CASSLVAGGSSGANVLTF. For the CDR3, the DNA is TGCGCCAGCAGCTTGGTAGCAGGGGGAAGCTCTGGGGCCAACGTCCTGACTTTC. The chain has TRBV5-1 and TRBJ2-6; 7 nucleotides agree with TRBD1. V shed 0 bases, J shed 0 bases, and the junction held 6 bases outside the gene matches. The CDR3 has 18 amino acids. Per the germline V gene, CDR1 is SGHRS and CDR2 is YFSETQ.

The chain combines TRBV28 with TRBJ2-7, with D tentatively TRBD1 (5 bases). CDR1 and CDR2 (germline): MDHEN, SYDVKM. The CDR3 extends over 15 amino acids. The ends were cut back, 5 bases at V and 2 bases at J, with 16 bases in the middle. CDR3 sequence (DNA): TGTGCCAGCAGTCCGCCCCGGACACTCACCTACGAGCAGTACTTC. This sequence encodes CASSPPRTLTYEQYF.

V gene TRBV18 combines with J gene TRBJ1-1; D is ambiguous. The germline V gene has CDR1 KGHSH and CDR2 LQKENI. V dropped 5 bases and J dropped 4 bases, with 17 bases sitting between them. The CDR3 length is 15 residues. The CDR3 loop is CASSVGYKEGTEAFF. CDR3 DNA sequence: TGTGCCAGCTCAGTAGGATATAAAGAGGGCACTGAAGCTTTCTTT.

The V call is TRBV6-4, the J call TRBJ2-3, with D hard to call. V was trimmed by 0 bases and J by 2 bases, leaving 9 bases between them. CDR3 size: 15 residues. CDR1 and CDR2 from the germline V gene are MRHNA and SNTAGT. Here the CDR3 reads CASSDSTTSTDTQYF. In DNA, the CDR3 is TGTGCCAGCAGTGACTCCACTACTTCCACAGATACGCAGTATTTT.

V is TRBV9 and J is TRBJ2-1; D might be TRBD2 (6 bases). Germline CDR1 is SGDLS and CDR2 is YYNGEE. The CDR3 spans 15 residues. With 0 bases removed from V and 7 bases from J, the gap between germline ends came to 14 bases. CDR3 bases: TGTGCCAGCAGCGTAGGTAACGGGAGAAGGAATGAGCAGTTCTTC. Protein: CASSVGNGRRNEQFF. The full variable domain, completed using reference TRBV9 and TRBJ2-1, is DSGVTQTPKHLITATGQRVTLRCSPRSGDLSVYWYQQSLDQGLQFLIQYYNGEERAKGNILERFSAQQFPDLHSELNLSSLELGDSALYFCASSVGNGRRNEQFFGPGTRLTVL.

This sequence joins TRBV6-5 and TRBJ1-4; no reliable D call. Germline V lookup: CDR1 MNHEY, CDR2 SVGAGI. Trimming stripped 2 bases from V and 3 bases from J, with 10 bases between. The CDR3 loop spans 15 amino acids. CDR3 loop: CASSYGNSPNEKLFF. The CDR3 DNA is TGTGCCAGCAGTTACGGGAACAGCCCTAATGAAAAACTGTTTTTT.

The rearrangement uses TRBV6-2 or TRBV6-3 and TRBJ1-5; weak D call: TRBD1 (5 bases). Germline CDR1 reads MNHEY; CDR2 reads SVGEGT. The V end lost 0 bases, the J end lost 4 bases, and 7 bases lay between the germline ends. The CDR3 is made up of 14 amino acids. The CDR3 region has the DNA TGTGCCAGCAGTTACTCGGGGGGTAATCAGCCCCAGCATTTT. Its translation: CASSYSGGNQPQHF.

This sequence joins TRBV10-1 and TRBJ1-1, with D possibly TRBD1 on 5 matching bases. V lost 8 bases, J lost 10 bases, and 11 bases lay in between. Germline CDR1 WNHNN, CDR2 SYGVQD (reference sequence). This CDR3 contains 10 residues. CDR3 region: CASGQGGAFF. CDR3 bases: TGCGCCAGCGGGCAGGGCGGAGCTTTCTTT.

The rearrangement uses TRBV5-4 and TRBJ2-2, with D possibly matching TRBD2 (6 bases). In germline, CDR1 is SGHNT, CDR2 YYREEE (reference sequence). The length of the CDR3 is 14 residues. Between the trimmed V and J ends, which lost 7 bases and 3 bases, there was a span of 13 bases. Written as DNA, the CDR3 is TGTGCCAGCGCGGCGGGACCAGACACCGGGGAGCTGTTTTTT. Its protein is CASAAGPDTGELFF.

The V and J genes are TRBV4-2 and TRBJ1-5; TRBD1 is a possible D gene (5 bases). The germline gives CDR1 LGHNA, CDR2 YNFKEQ. This CDR3 spans 14 amino acids. Trimming left V 0 bases short and J 6 bases short, with 9 bases between. CDR3 region: CASSQDGGSQPQHF. The CDR3 nucleotides read TGTGCCAGCAGCCAAGACGGGGGGAGTCAGCCCCAGCATTTT.